This T cell receptor beta chain was identified in a study of blood T cell repertoires in COVID-19. Study summary: Italy, Spain and the United States were the sources of the convalescent and acute COVID-19 samples. In each case, the material was cDNA or gDNA derived from T cells, B-cell-depleted T cells, or PBMCs.

The CDR3 runs 16 residues. V lost 1 base to trimming and J lost 6 bases; unmatched junction nucleotides: 8. In germline, CDR1 is SNHLY, CDR2 FYNNEI. This clone was recorded a few times. Under the authors' procedure: Amplification of reference gene primers was used by the study to estimate nucleated cell counts. Some clones are missing from TCRdb's copy, which holds only in-frame ones; the method was immunoSEQ multiplex PCR. D and trimming come from the DNA, and the V and J calls and clone size come from that table. The data show fewer than 25,000 clones, with about 90% seen just once and around 3.2% held by the top ten.

This sequence was found in a woman in her sixties or seventies with active COVID-19. Sequencing was done on a sample of peripheral blood. This sequence joins TRBV2 and TRBJ2-2; 7 nucleotides agree with TRBD2. CDR3 loop: CASSEVGGRVPGELFF. The CDR3 DNA reads TGTGCCAGCAGTGAAGTTGGCGGGAGAGTGCCCGGGGAGCTGTTTTTT.